This paragraph covers one T cell receptor (beta chain) sequence. The antigen remains unidentified. The data were taken from a study of cytomegalovirus exposure and HLA in healthy donors. Findings of the study overall: Whilst most TCR sequences proved rare, a subset of public TCRs occurred across many donors.

A multiplex PCR was run with 60 Vbeta primers and 13 Jbeta primers. TCRdb's copy holds only in-frame clones and misses some; the assay was immunoSEQ multiplex PCR. The sample comprises 83,000 or so clones, roughly 77% of which are singletons, and roughly 14% rests with the top ten. The CDR3 sequence is 17 residues long. Germline CDR1 reads SGHTS; CDR2 reads YDEGEE. Trimming cost V 2 bases and J 2 bases; bases outside gene matches: 11. The clonotype originates from a woman in her thirties or forties in good health and CMV-seropositive. The chain is built from TRBV5-8 and TRBJ2-5; 8 bases fit TRBD2. Source material: PBMCs. This CDR3 is CASSLGSVAGIQETQYF. CDR3 sequence (DNA): TGTGCCAGCAGCTTAGGGTCGGTAGCGGGGATTCAAGAGACCCAGTACTTC. The full variable domain, its missing parts supplied by reference TRBV5-8 and TRBJ2-5, is EAGVTQSPTHLIKTRGQQATLRCSPISGHTSVYWYQQALGLGLQFLLWYDEGEERNRGNFPPRFSGRQFPNYSSELNVNALELEDSALYLCASSLGSVAGIQETQYFGPGTRLLVL.